These 7 T cell receptor beta chains were all obtained from the same sample, sequenced in a study of CD8+ T cells in alopecia areata. The authors extracted RNA and reverse transcribed it into cDNA as the sequencing template. Only in-frame clones appear in the TCRdb table, and some are missing; sequencing was by immunoSEQ multiplex PCR. The table includes 90,000 to 150,000 clones, more than 40% detected once. The treatment was: oral pan-JAK inhibitor, 5-10 mg twice daily. This material consisted of CD4+ T cells sorted from blood, taken at week 4, from a patient treated with tofacitinib. The receptors were sampled from a human donor with alopecia areata.

A single count supports this clone. This chain connects TRBV7-2 to TRBJ2-1; D is perhaps TRBD1 or TRBD2 (5 bases each). V lost 3 bases and J lost 10, with 19 bases in between. The CDR3 contains 15 residues. Germline V gene data show CDR1 as SGHTA and CDR2 as FQGNSA. The CDR3, as DNA: TGTGCCAGCAGCTTGGTCAGGGTATCTGGGACGGAGCAGTTCTTC. Translating it yields CASSLVRVSGTEQFF.

V is TRBV30 and J is TRBJ1-1, with D perhaps TRBD1 (5 bases). This CDR3 contains 15 residues. CDR1 and CDR2 (germline): GTSNPN, SVGIG (reference sequence). V dropped 2 bases and J dropped 7 bases, with 20 bases sitting between them. Here the CDR3 reads CAWSSKTDAKNEAFF. The CDR3 region has the DNA TGTGCCTGGAGTTCAAAGACAGACGCCAAGAATGAAGCTTTCTTT.

This rearrangement joins TRBV6-5 to TRBJ1-3; 7 bases align to TRBD1. There are 14 residues in the CDR3. Germline-derived CDR1 and CDR2 are MNHEY and SVGAGI. J lost 3 bases, V lost 9 bases, and 8 bases had no gene match. The CDR3 loop reads CASKRGRNGNTIYF. DNA for the CDR3: TGTGCCAGTAAAAGGGGGCGCAATGGAAACACCATATATTTT.

This clone came up a few times. The rearrangement joins TRBV19 to TRBJ1-1; D unclear. The CDR3 runs 12 residues. Germline V gene lookup returns CDR1 LNHDA and CDR2 SQIVND (reference sequence). V dropped 3 bases and J dropped 5 bases, with 7 bases sitting between them. As DNA, the CDR3 is TGTGCCAGTAGTATTCCGAATACTGAAGCTTTCTTT. Its protein product is CASSIPNTEAFF.

This clone has just a few counts. The chain uses TRBV6-1 and TRBJ2-4; D might be TRBD1 (6 bases). Germline loops: CDR1 MNHNS, CDR2 SASEGT. The CDR3 extends over 14 amino acids. The V end was cut by 8 bases, the J end by 4 bases, with 15 bases between. The CDR3 spells CASRTGQGKNIQYF. The CDR3 region has the DNA TGTGCCAGCCGTACAGGGCAGGGGAAAAACATTCAGTACTTC.

The chain employs TRBV18 and TRBJ2-5; tentatively, D is TRBD2 (5 bases). This CDR3 has 12 amino acids. Germline assignment: CDR1 KGHSH and CDR2 LQKENI. V lost 8 bases and J lost 1, with 8 bases in between. The CDR3: CASGESQETQYF. The CDR3 DNA follows: TGTGCCAGCGGGGAGAGCCAAGAGACCCAGTACTTC.

This clone was seen a few times. This chain uses TRBV6-5 with TRBJ2-4; D tentatively reads TRBD1 or TRBD2 (6 bases each). The CDR3 is made up of 14 amino acids. Germline CDR1 MNHEY, CDR2 SVGAGI. Trimming pared 4 bases from V and 8 bases from J, leaving 15 bases between. The CDR3 sequence is CASSFDSRGDIQYF. The CDR3 coding sequence is TGTGCCAGCAGTTTCGACTCGAGGGGGGACATTCAGTACTTC.